The 18 T cell receptor beta chains in this list originate from one sample, sequenced in a study of T cell responses to AZD1222 COVID-19 vaccine. The method was immunoSEQ multiplex PCR; TCRdb's version includes in-frame clones alone and lacks a portion of them. The sample holds some 200,000 clones, just over 90% seen once. Sample: peripheral blood, taken 28 days after the second AZD1222 dose. Every receptor here comes from an adult who received the AZD1222 COVID-19 vaccine.

This clone showed up just once. This chain uses TRBV12-3 or TRBV12-4 with TRBJ1-1; D uncertain. V lost 3 bases, J lost 5 bases, and 10 bases lay in between. This CDR3 region has 13 residues. This CDR3 is CASSFGGGTEAFF. In nucleotides, the CDR3 is TGTGCCAGCAGTTTCGGAGGCGGGACTGAAGCTTTCTTT.

This clone was counted a few times. This rearrangement joins TRBV7-2 to TRBJ1-1; TRBD1 agrees at 8 bases. Looked up from germline, CDR1 is SGHTA and CDR2 is FQGNSA. The V gene end was trimmed by 5 bases and the J gene end by 5 bases; junction bases not matched to a gene: 7. The CDR3 loop spans 14 amino acids. The CDR3 nucleotides read TGTGCCAGCAGCCCCAGGACAGGGCGAACTGAAGCTTTCTTT. Its translation is CASSPRTGRTEAFF.

This chain uses TRBV19 with TRBJ2-2; 7 nucleotides agree with TRBD1. The CDR3 spans 17 residues. The trim removed 4 bases at V and 0 bases at J, leaving 8 bases unmatched. Germline CDR1 reads LNHDA; CDR2 reads SQIVND (reference sequence). DNA for the CDR3: TGTGCCAGTAGTACGGCTCCGACAGGGACGAACACCGGGGAGCTGTTTTTT. This translates into CASSTAPTGTNTGELFF.

J is TRBJ1-4 and V is TRBV28; D not certain. CDR1 is MDHEN and CDR2 is SYDVKM in the germline V gene. V was cut by 8 bases and J by 6 bases, with 13 bases left in between. CDR3 length: 13 residues. The CDR3 region has the DNA TGTGCCAGCGAAACGGGGTTAGATGAAAAACTGTTTTTT. Amino acid sequence: CASETGLDEKLFF.

V gene TRBV24-1 combines with J gene TRBJ2-1; 7 nucleotides line up with TRBD2. The CDR3 contains 13 residues. From germline, CDR1 is KGHDR and CDR2 SFDVKD. V lost 7 bases and J lost 8; bases outside the gene matches: 7. The CDR3 bases are TGTGCCACCAGCGACCCTAGCGGCGATGAGCAGTTCTTC. Translated: CATSDPSGDEQFF.

This chain links TRBV4-1 with TRBJ2-3, with D unresolved. Trimming removed 4 bases from V and 0 bases from J, with 11 bases in between. Germline loops: CDR1 MGHRA, CDR2 YSYEKL. There are 15 residues in the CDR3. Here the CDR3 DNA reads TGCGCCAGCAGCCTCCTGGGTCTAAGCACAGATACGCAGTATTTT. This codes for CASSLLGLSTDTQYF.

This clone was detected a few times. This chain links TRBV10-3 with TRBJ2-1; unclear D gene. The V gene's germline CDR1 is ENHRY and CDR2 SYGVKD. This CDR3 is built from 17 residues. Trimming took 2 bases from V and 8 from J, leaving 22 bases between them. The CDR3 is CAISEPGSLRPGDEQFF. CDR3 coding DNA: TGTGCCATCAGTGAGCCCGGTTCTTTGAGGCCTGGAGATGAGCAGTTCTTC.

The genes are TRBV28 and TRBJ1-1; D gene uncertain. The CDR3 has 12 residues. Per germline, CDR1 MDHEN and CDR2 SYDVKM. With 5 bases removed from V and 9 bases from J, the gap between germline ends came to 13 bases. The CDR3 bases are TGTGCCAGCAGTCCGGTCTTAGACAAAGCTTTCTTT. Encoded protein: CASSPVLDKAFF.

The chain couples TRBV7-2 to TRBJ2-7; a possible D gene is TRBD2 (5 bases). V was shortened by 5 bases and J by 10 bases, with 24 bases between the two germline ends. Germline-derived CDR1 and CDR2 are SGHTA and FQGNSA. This CDR3 spans 15 amino acids. The CDR3 coding sequence is TGTGCCAGCAGCCCTGCAACAATACGGGATACGAGTCAGTACTTC. Its protein is CASSPATIRDTSQYF. Variable domain in full (rest from reference TRBV7-2 and TRBJ2-7): GAGVSQSPSNKVTEKGKDVELRCDPISGHTALYWYRQSLGQGLEFLIYFQGNSAPDKSGLPSDRFSAERTGGSVSTLTIQRTQQEDSAVYLCASSPATIRDTSQYFGPGTRLTVT.

DNA for the CDR3: TGTGCCAGCAGCTTACTCGGGGGGACCCCGGGGACTGAAGCTTTCTTT. Protein: CASSLLGGTPGTEAFF. This rearrangement joins TRBV7-2 to TRBJ1-1; weak D call: TRBD1 (5 bases). Germline CDR1 and CDR2: SGHTA and FQGNSA. Trimming cost V 2 bases and J 5 bases, with 18 bases left between them. This CDR3 spans 16 amino acids. The variable domain in full, completed from reference TRBV7-2 and TRBJ1-1, reads GAGVSQSPSNKVTEKGKDVELRCDPISGHTALYWYRQSLGQGLEFLIYFQGNSAPDKSGLPSDRFSAERTGGSVSTLTIQRTQQEDSAVYLCASSLLGGTPGTEAFFGQGTRLTVV.

J is TRBJ2-7 and V is TRBV28; no definite D call. V was cut by 5 bases and J by 4 bases, with 24 bases left in between. CDR3 length equals 17 residues. The germline V gene encodes CDR1 MDHEN and CDR2 SYDVKM. The CDR3 region has the DNA TGTGCCAGCAGTACTCTACGAAGGCAGGCAAGTTGGTACGAGCAGTACTTC. Translated: CASSTLRRQASWYEQYF.

The rearrangement joins TRBV4-1 to TRBJ1-2, with D maybe TRBD1 (6 bases). From germline, CDR1 is MGHRA and CDR2 YSYEKL. V was shortened by 3 bases and J by 8 bases, with 16 bases between the two germline ends. This CDR3 has 14 residues. CDR3 region: CASSHDGPGDGYTF. The CDR3 DNA reads as TGCGCCAGCAGCCACGACGGTCCAGGGGACGGCTACACCTTC.

The rearrangement joins TRBV6-2 or TRBV6-3 to TRBJ2-5, with unresolved D. The CDR3 loop spans 16 amino acids. The germline CDR1 and CDR2 sequences are MNHEY and SVGEGT. V lost 3 bases and J lost 3, with 17 bases in between. For the CDR3, the DNA is TGTGCCAGCAGTTATGGAGAAAGCGTACTGGAAGAGACCCAGTACTTC. Protein: CASSYGESVLEETQYF.

CDR3 sequence reads: CAISEPTQGSNWQYF. CDR3 DNA: TGTGCCATCAGTGAGCCAACACAGGGGTCGAATTGGCAGTACTTC. J is TRBJ2-7 and V is TRBV10-3; 7 bases fit TRBD1. This CDR3 spans 15 amino acids. The germline CDR1 and CDR2 sequences are ENHRY and SYGVKD. Trimming took 2 bases from V and 9 from J; bases not matched to a gene: 13.

This clone was picked up one time. This chain links TRBV6-5 with TRBJ1-2, with D perhaps matching TRBD1 (6 bases). CDR3 size: 15 residues. CDR1 is MNHEY, CDR2 SVGAGI, per germline. The V end was cut by 5 bases, the J end by 1 base, with 14 bases between. The CDR3 loop reads CASSPPGAGNYGYTF. CDR3 DNA: TGTGCCAGCAGTCCCCCAGGGGCGGGTAACTATGGCTACACCTTC.

This chain connects TRBV11-3 to TRBJ2-7; 11 nucleotides align to TRBD2. This CDR3 comprises 15 residues. Germline V gene data show CDR1 as SGHNT and CDR2 as YENEEA. Trimming at V came to 5 bases and at J to 5 bases, leaving 8 bases not matched to a gene. The CDR3 loop reads CASSPRLAGTHEQYF. CDR3 sequence (DNA): TGTGCCAGCAGCCCTCGACTAGCGGGAACCCACGAGCAGTACTTC.

V usage is TRBV9 and J usage is TRBJ2-1; TRBD1 matches 9 bases. Germline trimming cut 3 bases from V and 4 bases from J; bases unmatched to any gene: 5. There are 15 residues in the CDR3. Germline CDR1 reads SGDLS; CDR2 reads YYNGEE. DNA of the CDR3: TGTGCCAGCAGCGCCGGGACAGGGTCATACAATGAGCAGTTCTTC. It codes for CASSAGTGSYNEQFF.

This clone appeared a single time. This rearrangement joins TRBV10-1 to TRBJ1-2, with D possibly TRBD1 on 6 matching bases. This CDR3 comprises 10 residues. Trimming stripped 11 bases from V and 8 bases from J, with 12 bases between. Germline loops: CDR1 WNHNN, CDR2 SYGVQD (reference sequence). CDR3 sequence (DNA): TGCGCCTGTGGCCAGGGGGGCTACACCTTC. As protein: CACGQGGYTF.